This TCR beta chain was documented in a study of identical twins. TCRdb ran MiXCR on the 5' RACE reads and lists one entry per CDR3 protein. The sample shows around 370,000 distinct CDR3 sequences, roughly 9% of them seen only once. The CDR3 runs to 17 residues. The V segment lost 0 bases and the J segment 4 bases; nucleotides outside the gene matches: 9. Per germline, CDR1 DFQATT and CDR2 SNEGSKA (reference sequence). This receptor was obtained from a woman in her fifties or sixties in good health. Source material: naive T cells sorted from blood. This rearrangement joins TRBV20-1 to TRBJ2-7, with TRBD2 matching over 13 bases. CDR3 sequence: CSARDPLLAGGGYEQYF. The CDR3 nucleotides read TGCAGTGCTAGAGATCCCCTACTAGCGGGAGGGGGATACGAGCAGTACTTC.